These T cell receptor beta chains were read from a single sample in a study of control samples from healthy donors and cancer patients. Method: immunoSEQ multiplex PCR; TCRdb's copy keeps in-frame clones and lacks some. The sample consists of tens of thousands of clones, approximately 90% of them appearing once. Input material: blood. All receptors derive from a woman aged 50 to 60 in good health. Each CDR3 is given with its conserved first and last residue. D genes are given only for firm matches. Clone size is stated in some rows and not others, as once, few, many or a class when expanded.

CDR3 protein: CASSPPLALTDTQYF; CDR3 DNA: TGTGCCAGCAGCCCGCCACTAGCGCTTACAGATACGCAGTATTTT; V gene: TRBV7-9; D gene: TRBD2; J gene: TRBJ2-3; clone size: NA
CDR3 protein: CASSLTQTAPLHF; CDR3 DNA: TGTGCCAGCAGTTTGACCCAGACAGCACCCCTCCACTTT; V gene: TRBV12-3/TRBV12-4; D gene: NA; J gene: TRBJ1-6; clone size: NA
CDR3 protein: CASSGGYNSPLHF; CDR3 DNA: TGTGCCAGTTCGGGGGGTTATAATTCACCCCTCCACTTT; V gene: TRBV5-3; D gene: NA; J gene: TRBJ1-6; clone size: NA
CDR3 protein: CASSSGLKAGELFF; CDR3 DNA: TGTGCCAGTAGTTCGGGCCTGAAGGCCGGGGAGCTGTTTTTT; V gene: TRBV19; D gene: NA; J gene: TRBJ2-2; clone size: NA
CDR3 protein: CASTASGGGEQFF; CDR3 DNA: TGTGCCAGCACGGCTAGCGGGGGGGGAGAGCAGTTCTTC; V gene: TRBV27; D gene: TRBD2; J gene: TRBJ2-1; clone size: NA
CDR3 protein: CASSQDRGLLSDTQYF; CDR3 DNA: TGCGCCAGCAGCCAAGATAGGGGACTCCTCTCCGATACGCAGTATTTT; V gene: TRBV4-1; D gene: NA; J gene: TRBJ2-3; clone size: NA
CDR3 protein: CASISGVRGQTGTGELFF; CDR3 DNA: TGTGCCAGTATCTCAGGGGTACGGGGGCAGACGGGGACCGGGGAGCTGTTTTTT; V gene: TRBV19; D gene: NA; J gene: TRBJ2-2; clone size: NA
CDR3 protein: CASRGGTDTQYF; CDR3 DNA: TGTGCCAGCAGGGGGGGCACAGATACGCAGTATTTT; V gene: TRBV6-6; D gene: NA; J gene: TRBJ2-3; clone size: NA
CDR3 protein: CASSQAPGTANSPLHF; CDR3 DNA: TGCGCCAGCAGCCAAGCTCCGGGGACAGCTAATTCACCCCTCCACTTT; V gene: TRBV4-1; D gene: TRBD1; J gene: TRBJ1-6; clone size: NA
CDR3 protein: CASSPDPDRIYGYTF; CDR3 DNA: TGTGCCAGCAGTCCTGATCCGGACAGGATCTATGGCTACACCTTC; V gene: TRBV5-5; D gene: TRBD1; J gene: TRBJ1-2; clone size: NA
CDR3 protein: CASSERAGGYEQYF; CDR3 DNA: TGTGCCAGCAGCGAAAGGGCCGGTGGCTACGAGCAGTACTTC; V gene: TRBV7-2; D gene: NA; J gene: TRBJ2-7; clone size: once
CDR3 protein: CASSEGQGDEQFF; CDR3 DNA: TGCGCCAGCAGTGAAGGCCAGGGAGATGAGCAGTTCTTC; V gene: TRBV10-1; D gene: NA; J gene: TRBJ2-1; clone size: NA
CDR3 protein: CASSAPGTVNQPQHF; CDR3 DNA: TGTGCCAGCAGTGCTCCAGGGACAGTCAATCAGCCCCAGCATTTT; V gene: TRBV2; D gene: TRBD1; J gene: TRBJ1-5; clone size: NA
CDR3 protein: CASSYSTRQKNIQYF; CDR3 DNA: TGTGCCAGCAGTTACTCAACGAGACAGAAAAACATTCAGTACTTC; V gene: TRBV6-5; D gene: NA; J gene: TRBJ2-4; clone size: NA
CDR3 protein: CASSYRIGQPQHF; CDR3 DNA: TGTGCCAGCAGTTACCGTATCGGGCAGCCCCAGCATTTT; V gene: TRBV6-6; D gene: NA; J gene: TRBJ1-5; clone size: NA
CDR3 protein: CATEGGNTGELFF; CDR3 DNA: TGTGCCACCGAAGGGGGTAACACCGGGGAGCTGTTTTTT; V gene: TRBV24-1; D gene: NA; J gene: TRBJ2-2; clone size: NA
CDR3 protein: CASSLVPAGATSTDTQYF; CDR3 DNA: TGCGCCAGCAGCTTGGTGCCAGCGGGGGCCACAAGCACAGATACGCAGTATTTT; V gene: TRBV5-1; D gene: TRBD2; J gene: TRBJ2-3; clone size: NA
CDR3 protein: CASSVDGYGNTIYF; CDR3 DNA: TGTGCCAGCAGCGTAGATGGATATGGAAACACCATATATTTT; V gene: TRBV9; D gene: NA; J gene: TRBJ1-3; clone size: NA
CDR3 protein: CATSRGTATLGYTF; CDR3 DNA: TGTGCCACCAGCAGAGGGACAGCCACTTTAGGCTACACCTTC; V gene: TRBV15; D gene: NA; J gene: TRBJ1-2; clone size: NA
CDR3 protein: CASSSGTGEGYTF; CDR3 DNA: TGCGCCAGCAGCTCTGGGACAGGGGAAGGCTACACCTTC; V gene: TRBV5-1; D gene: TRBD1; J gene: TRBJ1-2; clone size: once
CDR3 protein: CASSVGTNYGYTF; CDR3 DNA: TGTGCCAGCAGCGTAGGGACTAACTATGGCTACACCTTC; V gene: TRBV9; D gene: NA; J gene: TRBJ1-2; clone size: NA
CDR3 protein: CASSPGLGNWAIYF; CDR3 DNA: TGTGCCAGTAGTCCGGGACTGGGGAATTGGGCCATATATTTT; V gene: TRBV19; D gene: NA; J gene: TRBJ1-3; clone size: NA
CDR3 protein: CASSSRTSDSYEQYF; CDR3 DNA: TGTGCCAGCAGCTCAAGGACATCAGACTCCTACGAGCAGTACTTC; V gene: TRBV5-4; D gene: NA; J gene: TRBJ2-7; clone size: NA
CDR3 protein: CASSAIGDYEQYF; CDR3 DNA: TGTGCCAGCAGTGCAATCGGGGACTACGAGCAGTACTTC; V gene: TRBV9; D gene: NA; J gene: TRBJ2-7; clone size: NA
CDR3 protein: CASSIGTSGGYEQYF; CDR3 DNA: TGTGCCAGCAGCATCGGGACTAGCGGGGGCTACGAGCAGTACTTC; V gene: TRBV11-2; D gene: TRBD2; J gene: TRBJ2-7; clone size: NA
CDR3 protein: CATSEDITEAFF; CDR3 DNA: TGTGCCACCAGCGAGGATATCACTGAAGCTTTCTTT; V gene: TRBV15; D gene: NA; J gene: TRBJ1-1; clone size: NA
CDR3 protein: CASSLWGSYGYTF; CDR3 DNA: TGTGCCAGCAGTTTATGGGGATCCTATGGCTACACCTTC; V gene: TRBV12-3/TRBV12-4; D gene: NA; J gene: TRBJ1-2; clone size: once